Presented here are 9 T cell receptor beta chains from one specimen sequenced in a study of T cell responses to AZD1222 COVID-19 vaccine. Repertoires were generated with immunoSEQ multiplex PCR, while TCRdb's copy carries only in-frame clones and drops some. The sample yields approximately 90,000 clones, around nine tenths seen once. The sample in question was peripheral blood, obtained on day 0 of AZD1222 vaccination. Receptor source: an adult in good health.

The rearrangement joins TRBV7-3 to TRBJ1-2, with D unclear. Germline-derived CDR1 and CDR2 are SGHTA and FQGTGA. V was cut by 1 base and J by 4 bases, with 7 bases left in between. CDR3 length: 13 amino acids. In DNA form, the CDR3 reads TGTGCCAGCAGCTTAAGTGGGAGCTATGGCTACACCTTC. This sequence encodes CASSLSGSYGYTF.

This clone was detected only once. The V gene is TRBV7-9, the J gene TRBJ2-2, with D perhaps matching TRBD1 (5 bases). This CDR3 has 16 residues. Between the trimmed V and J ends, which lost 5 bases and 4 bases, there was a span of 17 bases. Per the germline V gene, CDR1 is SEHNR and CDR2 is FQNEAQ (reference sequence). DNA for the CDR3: TGTGCCAGCAGCCAAGGATGGGGCTCAGGCACCGGGGAGCTGTTTTTT. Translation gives CASSQGWGSGTGELFF.

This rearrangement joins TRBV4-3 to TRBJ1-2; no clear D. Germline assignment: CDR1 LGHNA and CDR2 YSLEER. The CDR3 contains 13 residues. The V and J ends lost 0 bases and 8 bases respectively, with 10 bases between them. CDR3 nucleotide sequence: TGCGCCAGCAGCCAAGATCGGGAAGAAGGCTACACCTTC. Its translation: CASSQDREEGYTF.

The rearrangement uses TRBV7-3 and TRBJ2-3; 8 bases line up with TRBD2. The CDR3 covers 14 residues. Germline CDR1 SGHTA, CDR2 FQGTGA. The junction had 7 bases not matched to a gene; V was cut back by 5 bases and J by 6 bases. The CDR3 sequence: CASSPSGGVDTQYF. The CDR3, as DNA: TGTGCCAGCAGCCCAAGCGGGGGTGTGGATACGCAGTATTTT.

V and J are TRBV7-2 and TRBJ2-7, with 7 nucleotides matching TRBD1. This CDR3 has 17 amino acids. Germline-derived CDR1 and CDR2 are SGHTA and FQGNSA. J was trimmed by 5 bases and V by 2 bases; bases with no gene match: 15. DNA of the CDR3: TGTGCCAGCAGCTTAAGGTATAGGGCAGGGGGATTAAACGAGCAGTACTTC. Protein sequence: CASSLRYRAGGLNEQYF.

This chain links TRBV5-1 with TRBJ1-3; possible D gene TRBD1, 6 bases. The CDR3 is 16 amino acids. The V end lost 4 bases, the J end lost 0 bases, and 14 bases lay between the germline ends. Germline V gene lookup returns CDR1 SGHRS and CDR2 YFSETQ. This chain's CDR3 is CASSGTGTSSGNTIYF. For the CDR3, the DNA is TGCGCCAGCAGCGGCACAGGGACAAGCTCTGGAAACACCATATATTTT.

The CDR3 spells CASSPGAEGNTIYF. The CDR3 nucleotides are TGTGCCAGCTCACCGGGCGCTGAGGGAAACACCATATATTTT. The rearrangement links TRBV18 to TRBJ1-3; D unresolved. Per germline, CDR1 KGHSH and CDR2 LQKENI. The V end was cut by 3 bases, the J end by 4 bases, with 10 bases between. CDR3 length: 14 residues.

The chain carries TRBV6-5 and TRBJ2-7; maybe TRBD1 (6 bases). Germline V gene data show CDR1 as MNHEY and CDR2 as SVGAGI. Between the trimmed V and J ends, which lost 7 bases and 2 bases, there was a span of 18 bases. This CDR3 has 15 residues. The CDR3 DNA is TGTGCCAGCACCGAACCCTACAGGGCACCCTACGAGCAGTACTTC. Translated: CASTEPYRAPYEQYF.

The CDR3 region is CAWSTRHGAQPQHF. For the CDR3, the DNA is TGTGCCTGGAGTACACGCCACGGCGCTCAGCCCCAGCATTTT. The V call is TRBV30, the J call TRBJ1-5; D not resolved. CDR1 GTSNPN and CDR2 SVGIG come from the germline V gene (reference sequence). The V and J ends lost 2 bases and 6 bases respectively, with 14 bases between them. This CDR3 has 14 amino acids.